This entry lists 14 T cell receptor beta chains sequenced from one sample in a study of technical replicates of blood from a few donors. Only in-frame clones appear in the TCRdb table, and some are missing; sequencing was by immunoSEQ multiplex PCR. The sample includes around 80,000 clones, about 88% seen only once; the top ten take 0.41%. Material: T cells isolated from PBMCs. The receptors derive from a human donor in good health.

This clone appeared a few times. The V call is TRBV2, the J call TRBJ1-1; TRBD1 is a possible D gene (5 bases). Germline V CDR1 and CDR2: SNHLY, FYNNEI. V lost 8 bases to trimming and J lost 2 bases, with 15 bases between them. This CDR3 region has 14 residues. The CDR3 DNA sequence: TGTGCCAGCGAGAGTCAGGGCCTAAACACTGAAGCTTTCTTT. Translating it yields CASESQGLNTEAFF.

The J gene is TRBJ1-1, the V gene TRBV19; the match to TRBD1 covers 7 bases. The V segment lost 4 bases and the J segment 5 bases; nucleotides outside the gene matches: 4. CDR3 length: 13 amino acids. Per germline, CDR1 LNHDA and CDR2 SQIVND (reference sequence). Written as DNA, the CDR3 is TGTGCCAGTAGTACAGGGGGTAAAACTGAAGCTTTCTTT. This encodes CASSTGGKTEAFF.

This rearrangement joins TRBV5-5 to TRBJ1-2, with 11 bases fitting TRBD1. Trimming cost V 4 bases and J 7 bases; bases outside gene matches: 6. Germline-derived CDR1 and CDR2 are SGHKS and YYEKEE (reference sequence). The CDR3 length is 14 residues. The CDR3 spells CASSQDRGRGGYTF. Written as DNA, the CDR3 is TGTGCCAGCAGCCAGGACAGGGGGCGAGGTGGCTACACCTTC.

This clone was counted a few times. The chain combines TRBV27 with TRBJ1-2; 8 positions agree with TRBD1. Per germline, CDR1 MNHEY and CDR2 SMNVEV (reference sequence). V shed 6 bases, J shed 7 bases, and the junction held 7 bases outside the gene matches. The CDR3 runs 13 residues. The chain's CDR3 is CASSPGTGSGYTF. The CDR3 region has the DNA TGTGCCAGCAGCCCCGGGACAGGCTCTGGCTACACCTTC.

The V gene is TRBV27, the J gene TRBJ2-3; 9 positions agree with TRBD1. Germline CDR1 and CDR2: MNHEY and SMNVEV (reference sequence). The CDR3 consists of 14 residues. Unmatched junction bases numbered 8, after V lost 7 bases and J lost 6 bases. The CDR3 region has the DNA TGTGCCAGCACCGAAACAGGGGGCTTGGATACGCAGTATTTT. It is translated as CASTETGGLDTQYF.

This clone was seen a handful of times. This sequence joins TRBV15 and TRBJ1-5; D gene unclear. The CDR3 has 13 residues. The V and J ends lost 1 base and 5 bases respectively, with 6 bases between them. From germline, CDR1 is LNHNV and CDR2 YYDKDF (reference sequence). The CDR3 DNA reads TGTGCCACCAGCAGAGGAGGAGATCAGCCCCAGCATTTT. Its translation: CATSRGGDQPQHF.

The rearrangement links TRBV15 to TRBJ2-7, with TRBD1 identical over 7 bases. J gave up 4 bases and V 2 bases, and 5 bases lay outside the gene matches. Germline CDR1 and CDR2: LNHNV and YYDKDF (reference sequence). The CDR3 sequence is 14 residues long. The DNA for the CDR3 is TGTGCCACCAGCAGATCAGGGGGAGCTTACGAGCAGTACTTC. This translates into CATSRSGGAYEQYF.

This clone was detected once. V usage is TRBV15 and J usage is TRBJ1-1, with a possible D match to TRBD1 (5 bases). The CDR3 is 14 residues long. Between the trimmed V and J ends, which lost 5 bases and 7 bases, there was a span of 17 bases. Per germline, CDR1 LNHNV and CDR2 YYDKDF (reference sequence). The CDR3 is CATSPLRQGIEAFF. The CDR3 DNA reads TGTGCCACCAGCCCCCTGAGGCAGGGTATTGAAGCTTTCTTT.

This clone occurred a few times. This chain connects TRBV27 to TRBJ2-7; 7 bases align to TRBD1. Trimming took 5 bases from V and 3 from J; bases not matched to a gene: 4. The CDR3 spans 13 residues. Germline V gene lookup returns CDR1 MNHEY and CDR2 SMNVEV (reference sequence). The CDR3 loop reads CASSTRTGYEQYF. The CDR3 DNA reads as TGTGCCAGCAGTACCAGGACAGGCTACGAGCAGTACTTC.

V and J are TRBV10-3 and TRBJ2-4; unclear D gene. CDR1 and CDR2 (germline): ENHRY, SYGVKD. The length of the CDR3 is 14 residues. V dropped 0 bases and J dropped 0 bases, with 3 bases sitting between them. Written as DNA, the CDR3 is TGTGCCATCAGTGAGTCTCAAGCCAAAAACATTCAGTACTTC. Translated: CAISESQAKNIQYF.

V and J are TRBV6-5 and TRBJ1-2, with TRBD1 identical over 7 bases. Germline V gene lookup returns CDR1 MNHEY and CDR2 SVGAGI. The CDR3 is 15 residues long. V gave up 2 bases and J gave up 3 bases; unmatched junction bases: 6. The CDR3 DNA reads as TGTGCCAGCAGTTACGGAGGGGGCGGGTACTATGGCTACACCTTC. Its translation: CASSYGGGGYYGYTF.

This sequence joins TRBV4-2 and TRBJ2-5; the match to TRBD2 covers 9 bases. V shed 4 bases, J shed 7 bases, and the junction held 13 bases outside the gene matches. Germline lookup yields CDR1 LGHNA and CDR2 YNFKEQ. This CDR3 is built from 16 residues. The CDR3 DNA reads as TGTGCCAGCAGCCTAGACTTAGCGGGAGCCGGGTGGACCCAGTACTTC. The encoded protein is CASSLDLAGAGWTQYF.

The chain has TRBV27 and TRBJ2-1, with 8 bases lining up with TRBD2. This CDR3 contains 15 residues. V lost 5 bases, J lost 3 bases, and 6 bases stayed unmatched. The germline V gene has CDR1 MNHEY and CDR2 SMNVEV (reference sequence). Written as DNA, the CDR3 is TGTGCCAGCAGTCCTCTAGCGGGCGACTACAATGAGCAGTTCTTC. It translates to CASSPLAGDYNEQFF.

The chain uses TRBV6-1 and TRBJ2-7; tentative D call: TRBD2 (7 bases). The germline CDR1 and CDR2 sequences are MNHNS and SASEGT. V lost 5 bases to trimming and J lost 6 bases, with 20 bases between them. This CDR3 is built from 15 residues. CDR3 in amino acids: CASSQLTGPGGEQYF. CDR3 sequence (DNA): TGTGCCAGCAGTCAGTTGACAGGTCCGGGGGGCGAGCAGTACTTC.